Detailed here is one T cell receptor beta chain. Its antigen is still unknown. The assay was immunoSEQ multiplex PCR, and TCRdb's table has in-frame clones only and misses some. This repertoire shows 70,000 to 80,000 clones, approximately 90% found once; its top ten account for approximately 6%. This sample was included in a study of OX40 agonist ivuxolimab in advanced cancers. Study-wide context: The patients' treatment was ivuxolimab, an agonistic anti-OX40 (CD134) antibody. Study-wide findings and caveats: Dose levels from 0.1 to 3.0 mg/kg saw CD4+ and CD8+ blood T cells expand clonally by week 6.

The CDR3 length is 16 residues. The V gene end was trimmed by 1 base and the J gene end by 4 bases; junction bases not matched to a gene: 6. CDR1 is LNHDA and CDR2 is SQIVND in the germline V gene (reference sequence). The clonotype comes from an adult with an advanced solid tumor such as melanoma, head and neck, liver or kidney cancer. This sample comprised CD4+ or CD8+ T cells sorted from blood, obtained in a trial of the OX40 agonist ivuxolimab. The gene calls are TRBV19 and TRBJ1-1; 10 nucleotides line up with TRBD1. The CDR3 loop reads CASSIGWGQGITEAFF. CDR3 bases: TGTGCCAGTAGTATAGGGTGGGGACAGGGGATCACTGAAGCTTTCTTT.